This T cell receptor (beta chain) emerged from a study of beta chain features in type 1 diabetes. At the level of the study: The examined sorted cells totaled 107,917,701 across samples. General study findings and limits: TCRB CDR3s were moderately but significantly shorter in Type 1 diabetes patients in all four CD4+ subsets.

The authors reverse transcribed all of the isolated RNA, so sequencing captured expressed TCRB transcripts. TCRdb keeps only in-frame clones here, not all; method: immunoSEQ multiplex PCR. This table has 600,000 or so clones, about 14% appearing once. A note on this clone: Its specificity is unknown. Its ends do not fully match the called genes, so a read error is possible.

This clonotype was obtained from a man between 18 and 35 years old with type 1 diabetes. Sequencing used naive CD4+ T cells from blood.

As DNA, the CDR3 is TGCAGCGTTCCCGGGACAGCCGAAAACATTCAGTACTTC. Protein sequence: CSVPGTAENIQYF. The V gene is TRBV29-1, the J gene TRBJ2-4; TRBD1 matches 7 bases. Germline CDR1 reads SQVTM; CDR2 reads ANQGSEA. The CDR3 sequence is 13 residues long.